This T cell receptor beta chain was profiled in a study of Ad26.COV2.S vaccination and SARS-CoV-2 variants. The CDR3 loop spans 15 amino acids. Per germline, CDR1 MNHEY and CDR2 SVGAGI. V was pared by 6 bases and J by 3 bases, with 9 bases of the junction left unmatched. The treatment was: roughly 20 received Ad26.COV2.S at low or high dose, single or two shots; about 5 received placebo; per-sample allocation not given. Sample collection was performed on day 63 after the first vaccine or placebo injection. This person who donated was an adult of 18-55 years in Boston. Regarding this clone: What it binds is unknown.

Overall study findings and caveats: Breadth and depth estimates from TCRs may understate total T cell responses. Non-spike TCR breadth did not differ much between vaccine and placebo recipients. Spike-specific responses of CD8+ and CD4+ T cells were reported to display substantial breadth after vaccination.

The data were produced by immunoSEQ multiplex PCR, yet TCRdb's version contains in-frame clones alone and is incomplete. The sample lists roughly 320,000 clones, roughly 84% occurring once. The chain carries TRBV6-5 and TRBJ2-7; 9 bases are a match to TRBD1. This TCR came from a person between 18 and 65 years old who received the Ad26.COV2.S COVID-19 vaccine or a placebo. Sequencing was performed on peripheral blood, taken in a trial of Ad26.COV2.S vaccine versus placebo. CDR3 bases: TGTGCCAGCAGGTCACCGGGACAGGGTATCTACGAGCAGTACTTC. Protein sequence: CASRSPGQGIYEQYF.